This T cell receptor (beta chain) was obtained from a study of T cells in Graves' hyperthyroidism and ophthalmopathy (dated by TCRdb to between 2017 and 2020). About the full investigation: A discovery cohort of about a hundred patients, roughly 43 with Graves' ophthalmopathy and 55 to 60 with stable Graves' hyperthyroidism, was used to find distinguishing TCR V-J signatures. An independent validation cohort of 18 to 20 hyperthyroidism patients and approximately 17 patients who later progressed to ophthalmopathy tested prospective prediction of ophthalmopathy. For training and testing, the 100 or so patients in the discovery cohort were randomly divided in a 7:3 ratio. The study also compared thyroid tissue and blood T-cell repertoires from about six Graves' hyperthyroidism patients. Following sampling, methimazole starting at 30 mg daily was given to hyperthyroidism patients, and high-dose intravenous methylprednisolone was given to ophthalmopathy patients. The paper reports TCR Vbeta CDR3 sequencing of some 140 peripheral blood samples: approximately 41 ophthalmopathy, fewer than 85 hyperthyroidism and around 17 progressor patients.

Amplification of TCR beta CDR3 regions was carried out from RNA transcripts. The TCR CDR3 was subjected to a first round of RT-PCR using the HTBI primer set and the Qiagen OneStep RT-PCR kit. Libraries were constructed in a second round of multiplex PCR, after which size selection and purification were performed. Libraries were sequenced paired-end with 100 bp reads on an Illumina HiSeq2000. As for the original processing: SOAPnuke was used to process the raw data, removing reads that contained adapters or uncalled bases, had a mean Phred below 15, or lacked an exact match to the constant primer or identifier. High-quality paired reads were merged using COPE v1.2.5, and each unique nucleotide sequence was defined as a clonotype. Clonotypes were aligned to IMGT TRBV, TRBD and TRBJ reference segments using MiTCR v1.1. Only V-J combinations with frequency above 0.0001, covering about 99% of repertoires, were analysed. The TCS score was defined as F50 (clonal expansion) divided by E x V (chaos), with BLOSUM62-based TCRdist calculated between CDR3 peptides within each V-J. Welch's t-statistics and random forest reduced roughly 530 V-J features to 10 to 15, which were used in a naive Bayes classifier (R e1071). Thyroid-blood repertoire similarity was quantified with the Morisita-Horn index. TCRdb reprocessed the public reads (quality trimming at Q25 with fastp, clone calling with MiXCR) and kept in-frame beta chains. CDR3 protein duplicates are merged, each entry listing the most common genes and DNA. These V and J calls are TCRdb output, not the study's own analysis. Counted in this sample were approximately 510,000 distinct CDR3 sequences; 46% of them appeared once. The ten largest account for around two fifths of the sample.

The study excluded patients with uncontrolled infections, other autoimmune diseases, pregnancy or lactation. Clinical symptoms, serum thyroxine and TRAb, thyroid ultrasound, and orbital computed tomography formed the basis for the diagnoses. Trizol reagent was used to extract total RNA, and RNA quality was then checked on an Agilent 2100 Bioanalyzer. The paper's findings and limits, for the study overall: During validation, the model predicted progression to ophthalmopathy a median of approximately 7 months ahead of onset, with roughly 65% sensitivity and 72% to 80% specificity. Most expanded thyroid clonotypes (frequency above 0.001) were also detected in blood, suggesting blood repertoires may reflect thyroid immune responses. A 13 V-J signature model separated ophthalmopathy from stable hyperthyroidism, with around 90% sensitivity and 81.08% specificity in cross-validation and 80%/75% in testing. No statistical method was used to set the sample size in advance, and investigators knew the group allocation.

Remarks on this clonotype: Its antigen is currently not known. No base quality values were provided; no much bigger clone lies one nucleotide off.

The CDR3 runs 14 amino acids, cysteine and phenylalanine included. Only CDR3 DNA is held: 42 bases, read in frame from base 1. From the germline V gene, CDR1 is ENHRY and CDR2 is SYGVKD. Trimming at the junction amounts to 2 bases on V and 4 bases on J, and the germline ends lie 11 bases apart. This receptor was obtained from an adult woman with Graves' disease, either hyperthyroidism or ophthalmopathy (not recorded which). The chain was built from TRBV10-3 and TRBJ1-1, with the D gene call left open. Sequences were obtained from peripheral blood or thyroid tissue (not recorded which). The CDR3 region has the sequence CAISEGNGGTEAFF. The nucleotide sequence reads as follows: TGTGCCATCAGTGAGGGGAACGGAGGCACTGAAGCTTTCTTT.